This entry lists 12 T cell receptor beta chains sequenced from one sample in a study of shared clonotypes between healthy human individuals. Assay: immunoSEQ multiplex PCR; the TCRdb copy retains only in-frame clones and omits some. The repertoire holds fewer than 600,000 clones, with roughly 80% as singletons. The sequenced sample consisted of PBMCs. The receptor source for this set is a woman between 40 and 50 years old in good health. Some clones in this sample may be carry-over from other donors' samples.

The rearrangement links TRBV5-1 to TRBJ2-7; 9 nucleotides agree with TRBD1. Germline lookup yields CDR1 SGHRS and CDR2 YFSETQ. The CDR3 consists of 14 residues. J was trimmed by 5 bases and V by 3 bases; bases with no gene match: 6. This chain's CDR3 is CASSSRQGVHEQYF. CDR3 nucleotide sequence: TGCGCCAGCAGCTCAAGACAGGGGGTCCACGAGCAGTACTTC. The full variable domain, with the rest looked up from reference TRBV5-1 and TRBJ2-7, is KAGVTQTPRYLIKTRGQQVTLSCSPISGHRSVSWYQQTPGQGLQFLFEYFSETQRNKGNFPGRFSGRQFSNSRSEMNVSTLELGDSALYLCASSSRQGVHEQYFGPGTRLTVT.

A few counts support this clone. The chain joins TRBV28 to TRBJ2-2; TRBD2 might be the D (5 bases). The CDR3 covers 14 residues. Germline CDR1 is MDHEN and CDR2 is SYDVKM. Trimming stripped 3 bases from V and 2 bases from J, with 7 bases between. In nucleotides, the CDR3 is TGTGCCAGCAGTTTTAGCGTTAACACCGGGGAGCTGTTTTTT. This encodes CASSFSVNTGELFF.

The CDR3 DNA reads as TGTGCCAGCAGGAGGGCAACTAATGAAAAACTGTTTTTT. Amino acids: CASRRATNEKLFF. This chain connects TRBV28 to TRBJ1-4, with unresolved D. Germline values: CDR1 MDHEN, CDR2 SYDVKM. V shed 6 bases and J shed 0 bases, with 5 bases lying between them. This CDR3 is 13 amino acids long.

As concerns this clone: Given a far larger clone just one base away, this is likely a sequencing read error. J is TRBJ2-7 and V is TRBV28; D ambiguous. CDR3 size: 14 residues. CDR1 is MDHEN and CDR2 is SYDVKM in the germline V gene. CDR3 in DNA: TGTGCCAGCAGTACCCCCGGGTTCTCAGGCGAGCAGCACTTC. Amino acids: CASSTPGFSGEQHF.

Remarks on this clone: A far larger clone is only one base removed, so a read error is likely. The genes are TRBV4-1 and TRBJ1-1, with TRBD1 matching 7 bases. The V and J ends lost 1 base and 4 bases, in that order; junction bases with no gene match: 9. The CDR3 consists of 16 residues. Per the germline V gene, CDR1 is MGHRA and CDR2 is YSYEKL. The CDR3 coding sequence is TGCGCCAGCAGCCAAGGAGTGTTAACAGGGGTCACTGAAGCTTTCTTT. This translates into CASSQGVLTGVTEAFF.

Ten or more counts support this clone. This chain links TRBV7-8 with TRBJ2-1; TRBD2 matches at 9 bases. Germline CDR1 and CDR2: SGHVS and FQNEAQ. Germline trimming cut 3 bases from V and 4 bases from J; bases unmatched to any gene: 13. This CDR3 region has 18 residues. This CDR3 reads CASSFGAGGPVNYNEQFF. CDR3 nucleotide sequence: TGTGCCAGCAGCTTCGGGGCGGGAGGGCCCGTTAATTACAATGAGCAGTTCTTC.

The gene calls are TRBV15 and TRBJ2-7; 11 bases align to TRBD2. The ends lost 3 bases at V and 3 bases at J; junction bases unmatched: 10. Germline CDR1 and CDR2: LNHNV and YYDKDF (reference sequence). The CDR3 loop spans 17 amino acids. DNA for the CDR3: TGTGCCACCAGCAGGGGACTAGCGGAAACCCCCTTCTACGAGCAGTACTTC. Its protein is CATSRGLAETPFYEQYF.

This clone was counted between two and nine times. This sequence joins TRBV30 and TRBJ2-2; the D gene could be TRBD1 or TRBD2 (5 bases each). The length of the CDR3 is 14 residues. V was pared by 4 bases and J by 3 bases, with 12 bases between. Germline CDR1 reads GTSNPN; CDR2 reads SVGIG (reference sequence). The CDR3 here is CAWKRDGDTGELFF. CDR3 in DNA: TGTGCCTGGAAGAGGGACGGTGACACCGGGGAGCTGTTTTTT.

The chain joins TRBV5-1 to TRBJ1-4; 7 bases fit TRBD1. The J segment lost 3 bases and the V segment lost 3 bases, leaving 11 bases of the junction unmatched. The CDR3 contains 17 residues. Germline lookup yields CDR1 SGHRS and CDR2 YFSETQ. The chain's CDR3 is CASSSGQKTLANEKLFF. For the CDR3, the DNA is TGCGCCAGCAGCTCGGGACAGAAGACCCTTGCTAATGAAAAACTGTTTTTT.

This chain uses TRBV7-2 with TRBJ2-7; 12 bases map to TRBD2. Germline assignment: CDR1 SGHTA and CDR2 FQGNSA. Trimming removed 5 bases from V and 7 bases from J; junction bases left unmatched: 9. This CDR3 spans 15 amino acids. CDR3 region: CASSPSSGRGGEQYF. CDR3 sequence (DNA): TGTGCCAGCAGCCCGTCTAGCGGGAGGGGCGGAGAGCAGTACTTC.

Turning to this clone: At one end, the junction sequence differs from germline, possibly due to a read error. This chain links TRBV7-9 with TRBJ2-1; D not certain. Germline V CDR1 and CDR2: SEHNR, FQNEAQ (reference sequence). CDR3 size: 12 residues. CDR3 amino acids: CASSLGGAGDLF. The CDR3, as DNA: TGTGCCAGCAGCTTAGGAGGTGCAGGAGACCTCTTC.

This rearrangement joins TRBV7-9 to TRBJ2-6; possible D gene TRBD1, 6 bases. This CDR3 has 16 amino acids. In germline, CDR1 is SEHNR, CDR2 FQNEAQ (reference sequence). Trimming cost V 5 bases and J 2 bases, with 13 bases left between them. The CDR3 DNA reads TGTGCCAGCAGCCCGACAGGATCGGCTGGGGCCAACGTCCTGACTTTC. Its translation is CASSPTGSAGANVLTF.